This T cell receptor (beta chain) is drawn from a study of radiation and T cells in renal cell carcinoma (dated by TCRdb to about 2020). Study-level background: In total, approximately 55 samples, comprising 26 tumors and approximately 27 peripheral blood samples, were subjected to TCR beta sequencing. The final blood draw took place at 4 weeks after radiation, the same time as nephrectomy. A total of 4,016,671 unique CDR3 nucleotide sequences, encoding 2.5 million to 3 million unique CDR3 amino acid sequences, were found across all 50 or so samples.

Overall study outcomes, separate from this receptor: Changes in the blood repertoire were not tracked past 4 weeks after treatment. In blood, the top tumor clonotypes increased between baseline and 2 weeks post-radiation and then shrank by 4 weeks, which suggests that tumor-resident clones expanded only transiently. No pretreatment tumor biopsies were available, so the baseline intratumoral presence of clonotypes could not be determined. The single-armed trial design could not address effects of radiation dose or scheduling on the TCR repertoire.

The immunoSEQ kit was used, according to the manufacturer's recommendations, to generate TCR beta libraries from genomic DNA. To prepare the libraries, a first multiplex PCR with proprietary primers was run, followed by a second PCR that added unique barcodes, and a bead cleanup was done after each round. Each sample batch included a kit-provided positive control reaction and a negative control reaction. The final libraries underwent checking on an Agilent 4200 TapeStation D1000 ScreenTape, volumetric pooling, and quantification by qPCR. Sequencing ran on an Illumina NextSeq500 with a MidOutput 150-cycle cartridge, using 156 Read1 and 15 Index1 cycles with kit custom primers. The pooled library was loaded at around 1 pM, and roughly 20% PhiX control was spiked in. The study's processing was this. The vendor-processed data were analyzed in R, and a clonotype was defined as all T cells that share the same CDR3 nucleotide sequence. For clone abundance analyses, frequencies were normalized to the 10,000 most abundant clones in each sample. Public T cell clones, which averaged fewer than five per sample, were removed prior to analysis. A difference in abundance of at least 32-fold between compartments was used to define tumor-enriched and baseline blood-enriched clonotypes. A beta-binomial differential abundance model was used to identify clonotypes that expanded or contracted between blood time points. Similarity between tumor and blood repertoires was quantified using the Baroni-Urbani and Buser coefficient, and groups were compared with two-tailed Wilcoxon tests in R. The table comes from immuneACCESS by way of TCRdb, which keeps in-frame sequences with V and J called. Part of the clones is missing from these tables; in studies checked, under half for an unresolved V gene and the rest for unknown reasons. For V, J and clone size, that table is used; D and trimming come from the DNA. Recorded for this sample are about 78,000 clones; 89% of them occurred a single time. Clones ranked in the top ten supply 6% of the sample.

The CDR3 covers 11 residues, taking in both the cysteine and the phenylalanine. This entry keeps only the CDR3 DNA: 33 bases, framed from base 1. CDR1 and CDR2 (MNHEY, SVGAGI) derive from the germline V gene. Unmatched junction bases come to 3, with V trimmed by 5 bases and J by 12 bases. In regard to this clone: The clone's antigen remains unknown. Per-base quality was not reported, and no clone a single base away is much larger than it.

Interpreted using the paper, the time point label stands for: blood 4 weeks post-SBRT, at nephrectomy. In light of the paper, this sample's treatment or condition label describes: 15 Gy SBRT to primary tumor, nephrectomy 4 weeks later. Samples came from a clinical trial, in which primary renal cell carcinomas received 15 Gy stereotactic body radiation therapy followed by nephrectomy 4 weeks later. To track tumor-enriched clonotypes, serial peripheral blood was sampled from radiation-treated patients at baseline and at 2 weeks and 4 weeks after SBRT. Every patient had renal cell carcinoma of clear cell pathology. Genomic DNA for TCR sequencing was prepared using the QIAamp DNA Blood Mini Kit (Qiagen). Only samples passing all quality control checks were included in the analyses.

This chain is built from TRBV6-5 and TRBJ1-2; the central 10 bases match TRBD1. The source is a woman aged 70-85 years with renal cell carcinoma. Sequencing was performed on blood, taken from a patient whose treatment included radiotherapy and nephrectomy. In nucleotide form, the sequence is TGTGCCAGCAGTGCGACAGGGGGCGACACCTTC. The translation is CASSATGGDTF.